The 32 T cell receptor beta chains below all came from one sample that was sequenced in a study of identical twins. One entry per CDR3 protein, called by TCRdb with MiXCR from the 5' RACE reads. The data show approximately 260,000 distinct CDR3 sequences, about 8% seen once. The sample was also reused in another study, on yellow fever vaccine responses in identical twins.

The specimen was CD8+ T cells sorted from blood. These receptors were taken from a woman aged 18 to 35 in good health.

This clonotype was observed at least ten times. This chain joins TRBV29-1 and TRBJ2-7; no definite D call. Trimming took 4 bases from V and 1 from J, leaving 8 bases between them. Germline assignment: CDR1 SQVTM and CDR2 ANQGSEA. CDR3 size: 12 residues. The CDR3 region is CSVAGSSYEQYF. CDR3 nucleotides: TGCAGCGTTGCTGGTAGTTCCTACGAGCAGTACTTC.

The table lists this clonotype with many counts. The chain couples TRBV29-1 to TRBJ2-3, with D possibly matching TRBD1 (6 bases). There are 13 residues in the CDR3. CDR1 is SQVTM and CDR2 is ANQGSEA in the germline V gene. Trimming took off 3 bases at V and 4 bases at J, with 11 bases between the two ends. The CDR3: CSVEGRGPDTQYF. DNA of the CDR3: TGCAGCGTTGAGGGCAGGGGCCCAGATACGCAGTATTTT.

The chain carries TRBV24-1 and TRBJ2-5; 9 positions match TRBD2. Germline CDR1 and CDR2: KGHDR and SFDVKD. With V trimmed by 5 bases and J by 4 bases, 7 bases remained unmatched. The CDR3 contains 15 residues. DNA for the CDR3: TGTGCCACCAGTGGAGGACTAGCGACCCTAGAGACCCAGTACTTC. Translation: CATSGGLATLETQYF.

This clonotype appeared a few times. The genes are TRBV5-1 and TRBJ1-3; D is possibly TRBD1 (5 bases). V was cut by 4 bases and J by 3 bases, with 23 bases left in between. The CDR3 contains 18 residues. Germline loops: CDR1 SGHRS, CDR2 YFSETQ. CDR3 DNA: TGCGCCAGCAGCCTAGCGGGACTGACCTCTAAAGGTGGAAACACCATATATTTT. The encoded protein is CASSLAGLTSKGGNTIYF.

This clonotype has at least ten counts. The CDR3 DNA reads as TGTGCCAGCAGCGAAGGGACTTCCCCTTCCTACGAGCAGTACTTC. Translating gives CASSEGTSPSYEQYF. This chain connects TRBV7-2 to TRBJ2-7, with a weak D call TRBD2 (6 bases). CDR3 length: 15 residues. Trimming removed 5 bases from V and 1 base from J, with 15 bases in between. The V gene's germline CDR1 is SGHTA and CDR2 FQGNSA.

V is TRBV7-3 and J is TRBJ2-5, with unresolved D. Looked up from germline, CDR1 is SGHTA and CDR2 is FQGTGA. V lost 5 bases and J lost 1, with 8 bases in between. The CDR3 is 13 amino acids. CDR3 sequence (DNA): TGTGCCAGCAGCCAGGACCGCCAAGAGACCCAGTACTTC. Amino acid sequence: CASSQDRQETQYF.

This clonotype was recorded a few times. The CDR3 is CASSSTSRMQDTQYF. CDR3 in DNA: TGTGCCAGCAGCTCGACTAGCCGCATGCAAGATACGCAGTATTTT. The genes are TRBV7-9 and TRBJ2-3; TRBD2 matches 7 bases. Germline CDR1 and CDR2: SEHNR and FQNEAQ (reference sequence). The CDR3 has 15 amino acids. V lost 4 bases to trimming and J lost 5 bases; unmatched junction nucleotides: 9.

At least ten counts were recorded for this clonotype. The chain carries TRBV24-1 and TRBJ2-1; TRBD2 matches at 14 bases. The CDR3 runs 17 residues. CDR1 is KGHDR and CDR2 is SFDVKD in the germline V gene. With V trimmed by 5 bases and J by 5 bases, 7 bases remained unmatched. DNA of the CDR3: TGTGCCACCAGTGGTGACCGGACTAGCGGGAGGAACAATGAGCAGTTCTTC. Its protein is CATSGDRTSGRNNEQFF.

This clonotype occurred a few times. This rearrangement joins TRBV11-3 to TRBJ2-6; D uncertain. Germline V lookup: CDR1 SGHNT, CDR2 YENEEA. Trimming removed 5 bases at V and 2 bases at J, with 13 bases between. CDR3 length equals 16 residues. CDR3 in amino acids: CASSPSPGPGANVLTF. For the CDR3, the DNA is TGTGCCAGCAGCCCAAGCCCCGGGCCTGGGGCCAACGTCCTGACTTTC.

In this sample, this clonotype turned up a few times. The chain carries TRBV7-2 and TRBJ1-2; 8 bases are a match to TRBD1. Germline V lookup: CDR1 SGHTA, CDR2 FQGNSA. With 3 bases clipped from V and 6 bases from J, the junction kept 9 bases outside the gene matches. CDR3 size: 15 residues. The CDR3 protein is CASSLWVSGGDGYTF. The CDR3 DNA reads as TGTGCCAGCAGCTTGTGGGTCTCAGGGGGCGATGGCTACACCTTC.

This clonotype was observed a handful of times. This chain links TRBV7-6 with TRBJ2-7, with D possibly being TRBD1 (6 bases). The CDR3 is 16 residues long. Germline-derived CDR1 and CDR2 are SGHVS and FNYEAQ. Trimming stripped 1 base from V and 4 bases from J, with 17 bases between. The CDR3 here is CASSLVPLGGTYEQYF. CDR3 sequence (DNA): TGTGCCAGCAGCTTAGTTCCATTAGGGGGTACTTACGAGCAGTACTTC.

In this sample, this clonotype turned up many times. The CDR3 loop is CASSLDNYNEQFF. DNA of the CDR3: TGTGCCAGCAGTTTGGACAACTACAATGAGCAGTTCTTC. V and J are TRBV28 and TRBJ2-1, with D maybe TRBD1 (5 bases). The CDR3 sequence is 13 residues long. The V and J ends lost 3 bases and 3 bases respectively, with 6 bases between them. Germline CDR1 and CDR2: MDHEN and SYDVKM.

The chain recombines TRBV28 with TRBJ1-1, with D tentatively TRBD1 (5 bases). Germline CDR1 reads MDHEN; CDR2 reads SYDVKM. Trimming took 10 bases from V and 4 from J, leaving 19 bases between them. The CDR3 runs 14 residues. The DNA for the CDR3 is TGTGCCACCTTATTTCAGGGCTGGGCCACTGAAGCTTTCTTT. Its translation: CATLFQGWATEAFF.

This clonotype came up a few times. V is TRBV4-3 and J is TRBJ2-1; maybe TRBD1 (6 bases). Looked up from germline, CDR1 is LGHNA and CDR2 is YSLEER. V dropped 1 base and J dropped 3 bases, with 10 bases sitting between them. The CDR3 extends over 15 amino acids. The CDR3 sequence is CASSQVRGGYNEQFF. The CDR3 DNA sequence: TGCGCCAGCAGCCAAGTTAGAGGGGGCTACAATGAGCAGTTCTTC.

The sample holds many counts of this clonotype. V gene TRBV4-1 combines with J gene TRBJ2-7; no clear D gene. CDR1 is MGHRA, CDR2 YSYEKL, per germline. The CDR3 is 15 residues long. Trimming took 0 bases from V and 4 from J, leaving 13 bases between them. For the CDR3, the DNA is TGCGCCAGCAGCCAAGATAGGAGTACACTTTACGAGCAGTACTTC. Its translation is CASSQDRSTLYEQYF.

This clonotype was detected many times. The chain has TRBV7-9 and TRBJ2-6; maybe TRBD2 (5 bases). V dropped 5 bases and J dropped 18 bases, with 11 bases sitting between them. CDR1 is SEHNR and CDR2 is FQNEAQ in the germline V gene (reference sequence). The length of the CDR3 is 10 residues. The CDR3 here is CASSTDRETF. The DNA for the CDR3 is TGTGCCAGCAGCACCGACCGGGAGACTTTC.

The chain carries TRBV27 and TRBJ1-1; the D gene is possibly TRBD1 (5 bases). V gave up 4 bases and J gave up 1 base, with 13 bases separating them. Germline assignment: CDR1 MNHEY and CDR2 SMNVEV (reference sequence). This CDR3 is built from 15 residues. The CDR3 DNA reads TGTGCCAGCAGTTCGGAGACAGCCGAGAACACTGAAGCTTTCTTT. Translating gives CASSSETAENTEAFF.

This clonotype was counted many times. V usage is TRBV29-1 and J usage is TRBJ1-1; D possibly corresponds to TRBD1 (5 bases). In germline, CDR1 is SQVTM, CDR2 ANQGSEA. Between the trimmed V and J ends, which lost 7 bases and 4 bases, there was a span of 13 bases. This CDR3 is 12 amino acids long. The CDR3 is CSAIQEFTEAFF. The CDR3 bases are TGCAGCGCAATACAGGAATTCACTGAAGCTTTCTTT. Filled out from reference TRBV29-1 and TRBJ1-1, the complete variable domain reads SAVISQKPSRDICQRGTSLTIQCQVDSQVTMMFWYRQQPGQSLTLIATANQGSEATYESGFVIDKFPISRPNLTFSTLTVSNMSPEDSSIYLCSAIQEFTEAFFGQGTRLTVV.

This clonotype showed up many times. The chain has TRBV12-3 or TRBV12-4 and TRBJ2-7; 8 bases fit TRBD2. The CDR3 runs 14 residues. V gave up 5 bases and J gave up 0 bases; unmatched junction bases: 3. The CDR3 DNA is TGTGCCAGCAGTCGACTAGCGACCTCCTACGAGCAGTACTTC. This encodes CASSRLATSYEQYF.

The rearrangement links TRBV5-1 to TRBJ2-7; D gene ambiguous. The CDR3 is made up of 12 amino acids. In germline, CDR1 is SGHRS, CDR2 YFSETQ. V lost 4 bases to trimming and J lost 7 bases, with 12 bases between them. CDR3 DNA sequence: TGCGCCAGCAGCCCCTCTGTAGGAGAGCAGTACTTC. It specifies CASSPSVGEQYF.

This clonotype came up a few times. This chain uses TRBV27 with TRBJ2-7; weak D call: TRBD2 (6 bases). V lost 2 bases and J lost 3, with 14 bases in between. Germline CDR1 and CDR2: MNHEY and SMNVEV (reference sequence). This CDR3 has 15 amino acids. DNA of the CDR3: TGTGCCAGCAGTTTAACGGGACTGGGGGTCTACGAGCAGTACTTC. This translates into CASSLTGLGVYEQYF.

V usage is TRBV19 and J usage is TRBJ2-7; D uncertain. Trimming left V 0 bases short and J 3 bases short, with 6 bases between. This CDR3 comprises 13 residues. Germline CDR1 reads LNHDA; CDR2 reads SQIVND (reference sequence). CDR3 in DNA: TGTGCCAGTAGTATAGATGGGAACTACGAGCAGTACTTC. It is translated as CASSIDGNYEQYF.

This clonotype was seen ten or more times. The chain has TRBV9 and TRBJ2-1; 8 nucleotides line up with TRBD1. This CDR3 region has 15 residues. Germline V lookup: CDR1 SGDLS, CDR2 YYNGEE. J gave up 8 bases and V 2 bases, and 9 bases lay outside the gene matches. As DNA, the CDR3 is TGTGCCAGCAGCGTCCGGGACAGGAGCGGGTATGAGCAGTTCTTC. Amino acids: CASSVRDRSGYEQFF. Full variable domain (outside the CDR3, taken from reference TRBV9 and TRBJ2-1): DSGVTQTPKHLITATGQRVTLRCSPRSGDLSVYWYQQSLDQGLQFLIQYYNGEERAKGNILERFSAQQFPDLHSELNLSSLELGDSALYFCASSVRDRSGYEQFFGPGTRLTVL.

The chain couples TRBV28 to TRBJ2-1; 8 nucleotides align to TRBD2. Unmatched junction bases numbered 13, after V lost 5 bases and J lost 1 base. The CDR3 loop spans 18 amino acids. Germline CDR1 MDHEN, CDR2 SYDVKM. The CDR3 protein is CASSLVLSGSGSYNEQFF. For the CDR3, the DNA is TGTGCCAGCAGTCTGGTATTAAGCGGGAGTGGGTCCTACAATGAGCAGTTCTTC.

This clonotype was detected a few times. The chain is built from TRBV27 and TRBJ2-1; D remains unclear. This CDR3 spans 11 amino acids. V was clipped by 5 bases and J by 5 bases, with 4 bases between them. Per germline, CDR1 MNHEY and CDR2 SMNVEV (reference sequence). CDR3 sequence: CASSDHNEQFF. CDR3 coding DNA: TGTGCCAGCAGTGACCACAATGAGCAGTTCTTC.

This rearrangement joins TRBV21-1 to TRBJ2-7; the table assigns TRBD2, which was not confirmed against the DNA. TRBV21-1 is flagged as a pseudogene. The CDR3 covers 11 residues. This chain's CDR3 is CASSKEEGRYF. DNA of the CDR3: TGTGCCAGCAGCAAAGAGGAGGGGAGGTACTTC.

This clonotype was seen a few times. V usage is TRBV27 and J usage is TRBJ2-7, with D unresolved. CDR3 size: 13 residues. V lost 8 bases, J lost 1 base, and 12 bases lay in between. The germline gives CDR1 MNHEY, CDR2 SMNVEV (reference sequence). CDR3 residues: CASSIMGSYEQYF. As DNA, the CDR3 is TGTGCCAGCTCAATTATGGGGTCCTACGAGCAGTACTTC.

The V call is TRBV7-9, the J call TRBJ1-1, with D tentatively TRBD1 (6 bases). The CDR3 is made up of 14 amino acids. Germline assignment: CDR1 SEHNR and CDR2 FQNEAQ (reference sequence). V lost 2 bases, J lost 11 bases, and 18 bases lay in between. The CDR3 region is CASSLPGQLPGAFF. In DNA form, the CDR3 reads TGTGCCAGCAGCTTACCGGGACAACTTCCCGGGGCTTTCTTT.

This clonotype was recorded a few times. The V call is TRBV3-1, the J call TRBJ2-7; 9 positions match TRBD1. Looked up from germline, CDR1 is LGHDT and CDR2 is YNNKEL (reference sequence). The CDR3 runs to 14 residues. Losses at the gene ends were 7 bases for V and 4 bases for J; bases not matched to a gene: 8. CDR3 region: CASTITGGRYEQYF. Here the CDR3 DNA reads TGTGCCAGCACCATTACAGGGGGCAGGTACGAGCAGTACTTC.

This clonotype was recorded at least ten times. This chain links TRBV5-1 with TRBJ1-2, with D possibly TRBD1 on 6 matching bases. V lost 4 bases and J lost 9, with 25 bases in between. CDR1 is SGHRS, CDR2 YFSETQ, per germline. The CDR3 sequence is 16 residues long. The CDR3 sequence: CASSPEQGLRTGCYTF. The DNA for the CDR3 is TGCGCCAGCAGCCCCGAACAGGGTTTACGCACGGGTTGCTACACCTTC.

The sample holds many counts of this clonotype. The V call is TRBV6-1, the J call TRBJ2-5; TRBD1 matches at 7 bases. The CDR3 consists of 15 residues. The V and J ends lost 0 bases and 5 bases, in that order; junction bases with no gene match: 6. Per the germline V gene, CDR1 is MNHNS and CDR2 is SASEGT. CDR3: CASSEAETGSETQYF. The CDR3 DNA follows: TGTGCCAGCAGTGAAGCGGAGACAGGGAGCGAGACCCAGTACTTC.

The chain links TRBV9 to TRBJ2-3; 10 nucleotides agree with TRBD2. Losses at the gene ends were 3 bases for V and 4 bases for J; bases not matched to a gene: 2. The CDR3 is 14 residues long. Germline V gene lookup returns CDR1 SGDLS and CDR2 YYNGEE. The CDR3 DNA reads as TGTGCCAGCAGCGATAGCGGGGGGCCAGATACGCAGTATTTT. Protein: CASSDSGGPDTQYF.